This T cell receptor beta chain was retrieved from a study of control samples from healthy donors and cancer patients. Germline loops: CDR1 MNHEY, CDR2 SVGAGI. The CDR3 sequence is 14 residues long. Clones were read by immunoSEQ multiplex PCR, and TCRdb kept only the in-frame ones, dropping some. The data contain 120,000 to 150,000 clones, 80% to 95% of them singletons. This chain uses TRBV6-5 with TRBJ2-2; a weak D match, TRBD1 (6 bases). Sequences were obtained from blood. The clonotype comes from a man aged 18 to 29 in good health. The CDR3 DNA is TGTGCAACTTCCGGGACACTGAACACCGGGGAGCTGTTTTTT. This encodes CATSGTLNTGELFF.